This passage covers 31 T cell receptor beta chains from one sample sequenced in a study of T cells in Graves' hyperthyroidism and ophthalmopathy. Amplified TCR beta CDR3 regions came from RNA transcripts. Carried out on the TCR CDR3, a first-round RT-PCR used the HTBI primer set. TCRdb ran MiXCR on the multiplex PCR reads and lists one entry per CDR3 protein. The top ten clones hold about 20% of a sample with under 400,000 distinct CDR3 sequences, 13% to 15% of them seen once. Sequencing was done on a sample of blood. These receptors were collected from a woman in her fifties or sixties with Graves' ophthalmopathy.

This clonotype was picked up many times. This chain joins TRBV20-1 and TRBJ2-3; 7 bases are a match to TRBD2. The CDR3 contains 15 residues. CDR1 is DFQATT, CDR2 SNEGSKA, per germline (reference sequence). The V and J ends lost 7 bases and 2 bases, in that order; junction bases with no gene match: 12. CDR3 region: CSVQYTGLTTDTQYF. The CDR3, as DNA: TGCAGTGTTCAGTATACGGGACTAACCACAGATACGCAGTATTTT.

This clonotype was counted ten times or more. The V gene is TRBV2, the J gene TRBJ1-5; the D gene is possibly TRBD1 (5 bases). The CDR3 runs to 14 residues. Germline CDR1 reads SNHLY; CDR2 reads FYNNEI. Deletions cut 3 bases from V and 7 bases from J, with 13 bases between. DNA of the CDR3: TGTGCCAGCAGTGATGCCTGGGGCGGGCAGCCCCAGCATTTT. This gives the protein CASSDAWGGQPQHF.

This clonotype was counted at least ten times. V and J are TRBV11-2 and TRBJ1-2, with D perhaps TRBD1 (5 bases). The V end was cut by 2 bases, the J end by 9 bases, with 10 bases between. The CDR3 is 12 amino acids. Germline V gene lookup returns CDR1 SGHAT and CDR2 FQNNGV. Here the CDR3 reads CASSLQGQSYTF. The CDR3 DNA reads as TGTGCCAGCAGCTTACAGGGCCAGAGCTACACCTTC.

This chain joins TRBV7-2 and TRBJ2-1; no clear D gene. The V gene lost 1 base and the J gene lost 12 bases, with 19 bases spanning the gap. The CDR3 sequence is 15 residues long. The germline CDR1 and CDR2 sequences are SGHTA and FQGNSA. The CDR3 is CASSLEFGSTMWQFF. The CDR3, as DNA: TGTGCCAGCAGCTTAGAGTTTGGCAGCACAATGTGGCAGTTCTTC.

This clonotype was detected many times. The rearrangement links TRBV3-1 to TRBJ1-5; D is possibly TRBD1 (5 bases). The V gene lost 2 bases and the J gene lost 4 bases, with 6 bases spanning the gap. The CDR3 is 13 amino acids. From germline, CDR1 is LGHDT and CDR2 YNNKEL (reference sequence). The CDR3 loop is CASSQRGNQPQHF. DNA for the CDR3: TGTGCCAGCAGCCAACGGGGGAATCAGCCCCAGCATTTT.

This clonotype was seen only a few times. The chain uses TRBV5-1 and TRBJ2-2; the match to TRBD2 covers 9 bases. V trimming: 2 bases; J trimming: 5 bases; junction bases outside the gene matches: 4. This CDR3 contains 15 residues. Germline V gene sequence: CDR1 SGHRS, CDR2 YFSETQ. CDR3 sequence: CASSLPAGGTGELFF. The CDR3, as DNA: TGCGCCAGCAGCTTACCAGCGGGAGGTACCGGGGAGCTGTTTTTT.

To note about this clonotype: Lacking the conserved final phenylalanine or tryptophan, this CDR3 likely reflects a read error. The rearrangement joins TRBV12-3 or TRBV12-4 to TRBJ1-5; D is undetermined. Trimming left V 3 bases short and J 3 bases short, with 9 bases between. The CDR3 has 14 residues. CDR3 bases: TGTGCCAGCAGTTTCGCGGGAGACAATCAGCCCCAGCATCTT. Its protein product is CASSFAGDNQPQHL.

This clonotype occurred many times. The chain has TRBV29-1 and TRBJ2-5; D may be TRBD1 (5 bases). The CDR3 is made up of 13 amino acids. V was trimmed by 5 bases and J by 4 bases, leaving 14 bases between them. Germline lookup yields CDR1 SQVTM and CDR2 ANQGSEA. The CDR3 DNA is TGCAGCGTTTTTGCAGGGCCCTCAGAGACCCAGTACTTC. It yields the protein CSVFAGPSETQYF.

This clonotype was picked up many times. The gene calls are TRBV7-2 and TRBJ2-4, with TRBD2 matching over 8 bases. After removal of 1 base from V and 5 bases from J, the junction contained 7 bases not matched to a gene. The CDR3 runs to 16 residues. Germline V gene data show CDR1 as SGHTA and CDR2 as FQGNSA. The CDR3: CASSLESGGVENIQYF. The CDR3 bases are TGTGCCAGCAGCTTAGAGTCGGGAGGGGTGGAAAACATTCAGTACTTC.

This clonotype was observed a few times. The J gene is TRBJ2-1, the V gene TRBV20-1, with D hard to call. Germline CDR1 is DFQATT and CDR2 is SNEGSKA (reference sequence). V was trimmed by 6 bases and J by 10 bases, leaving 13 bases between them. The CDR3 totals 11 residues. CDR3 DNA sequence: TGCAGTGCCCAGAAGGCCAGGGAGCAGTTCTTC. Protein product: CSAQKAREQFF.

In its sample, this clonotype was seen many times. The rearrangement joins TRBV10-3 to TRBJ2-2, with TRBD1 matching over 8 bases. The ends lost 9 bases at V and 5 bases at J; junction bases unmatched: 11. CDR3 length equals 15 residues. Looked up from germline, CDR1 is ENHRY and CDR2 is SYGVKD. The CDR3 spells CAIGTGTGGTGELFF. The CDR3 DNA follows: TGTGCCATAGGAACCGGGACAGGAGGGACCGGGGAGCTGTTTTTT.

This clonotype was seen many times. The chain links TRBV20-1 to TRBJ2-5; D gene uncertain. The V gene's germline CDR1 is DFQATT and CDR2 SNEGSKA (reference sequence). V was shortened by 3 bases and J by 5 bases, with 16 bases between the two germline ends. The CDR3 covers 14 residues. CDR3 DNA sequence: TGCAGTGCTAGCTCTACGGTGGGGTTGGAGACCCAGTACTTC. It encodes CSASSTVGLETQYF.

This clonotype occurred many times. V is TRBV2 and J is TRBJ1-5; D is perhaps TRBD1 (6 bases). The V and J ends lost 9 bases and 0 bases respectively, with 12 bases between them. Germline CDR1 is SNHLY and CDR2 is FYNNEI. The CDR3 is 14 amino acids. CDR3 in DNA: TGTGCCAGTCGCTCGGACAGTAGCAATCAGCCCCAGCATTTT. This encodes CASRSDSSNQPQHF.

The sample holds many counts of this clonotype. J is TRBJ2-5 and V is TRBV6-1, with D possibly called TRBD1 or TRBD2 (5 bases each). The CDR3 extends over 15 amino acids. The V and J ends lost 1 base and 5 bases respectively, with 14 bases between them. Germline values: CDR1 MNHNS, CDR2 SASEGT. The CDR3: CASSEVWGKGETQYF. The CDR3 DNA is TGTGCCAGCAGTGAAGTTTGGGGGAAGGGGGAGACCCAGTACTTC.

Concerning this clonotype itself: Mismatch with germline at one junction end may stem from a read error. This rearrangement joins TRBV7-2 to TRBJ2-5; perhaps TRBD1 as D (6 bases). The length of the CDR3 is 14 residues. CDR1 is SGHTA and CDR2 is FQGNSA in the germline V gene. The chain's CDR3 is CASSLGGLVETRYF. The CDR3 DNA is TGTGCCAGCAGCTTAGGGGGGCTGGTGGAGACCCGGTACTTC.

Concerning this clonotype itself: A much larger clone differs by one base, so this may be a read error. The genes are TRBV18 and TRBJ1-6; 10 positions match TRBD1. CDR1 KGHSH and CDR2 LQKENI come from the germline V gene. The CDR3 length is 15 residues. With 5 bases clipped from V and 7 bases from J, the junction kept 5 bases outside the gene matches. The CDR3 DNA is TGTGCCAGCTCAGCAGGGACAGGGGAGAATTCACCCCTCCACTTT. Translation: CASSAGTGENSPLHF. The variable domain in full, completed from reference TRBV18 and TRBJ1-6, reads NAGVMQNPRHLVRRRGQEARLRCSPMKGHSHVYWYRQLPEEGLKFMVYLQKENIIDESGMPKERFSAEFPKEGPSILRIQQVVRGDSAAYFCASSAGTGENSPLHFGNGTRLTVT.

This clonotype occurred many times. The chain couples TRBV12-3 or TRBV12-4 to TRBJ1-2, with D unclear. With 3 bases removed from V and 7 bases from J, the gap between germline ends came to 24 bases. CDR3 length: 17 amino acids. The CDR3 bases are TGTGCCAGCAGTTTGTCGGGGATTTGGGAAACGGCGCGTGGCTACACCTTC. Protein: CASSLSGIWETARGYTF.

Ten or more counts support this clonotype. The chain recombines TRBV6-1 with TRBJ1-2; TRBD1 is a possible D gene (5 bases). The CDR3 is 13 amino acids. V lost 8 bases and J 2 bases, leaving 12 bases between the germline ends. Looked up from germline, CDR1 is MNHNS and CDR2 is SASEGT. CDR3: CASQKAGNYGYTF. The DNA of the CDR3 is TGTGCCAGCCAAAAGGCAGGGAACTATGGCTACACCTTC.

This clonotype was recorded many times. The V call is TRBV6-1, the J call TRBJ2-7, with 11 bases that match TRBD2. Germline V gene lookup returns CDR1 MNHNS and CDR2 SASEGT. Unmatched junction bases numbered 10, after V lost 5 bases and J lost 10 bases. The CDR3 sequence is 14 residues long. CDR3 sequence reads: CASSSGIAGGPQYF. As DNA, the CDR3 is TGTGCCAGCAGTTCCGGGATAGCGGGAGGGCCTCAGTACTTC.

This clonotype was found a few times. The V gene is TRBV6-6, the J gene TRBJ2-2; maybe TRBD1 (5 bases). The CDR3 length is 14 residues. Germline V CDR1 and CDR2: MNHNY, SVGAGI (reference sequence). Trimming removed 2 bases from V and 6 bases from J, with 10 bases in between. Written as DNA, the CDR3 is TGTGCCAGCAGTTACAAAGGGGATGCCGGGGAGCTGTTTTTT. This translates into CASSYKGDAGELFF.

This clonotype was counted many times. The V call is TRBV6-1, the J call TRBJ1-2; no firm D call. Germline V CDR1 and CDR2: MNHNS, SASEGT. This CDR3 has 14 amino acids. V was pared by 2 bases and J by 13 bases, with 20 bases between. The CDR3 DNA reads as TGTGCCAGCAGTGAACCGCCAGGCCTGAGAGGGTGCACCTTC. Translating it yields CASSEPPGLRGCTF.

This clonotype was seen a handful of times. The rearrangement joins TRBV27 to TRBJ2-3; 13 bases fit TRBD2. V lost 8 bases, J lost 4 bases, and 12 bases stayed unmatched. From germline, CDR1 is MNHEY and CDR2 SMNVEV (reference sequence). The CDR3 has 17 residues. The CDR3 sequence: CASRTFGLAGVADTQYF. In DNA, the CDR3 is TGTGCCAGCCGGACCTTTGGACTAGCGGGAGTGGCAGATACGCAGTATTTT.

The chain links TRBV7-3 to TRBJ2-7; 12 bases are shared with TRBD2. V lost 0 bases and J lost 6; bases outside the gene matches: 6. The CDR3 contains 16 residues. The germline V gene has CDR1 SGHTA and CDR2 FQGTGA. CDR3 protein: CASSLTGTSGSLEQYF. The CDR3 nucleotides are TGTGCCAGCAGCTTAACCGGGACTAGCGGGTCCCTCGAGCAGTACTTC.

This clonotype was detected ten times or more. The V call is TRBV20-1, the J call TRBJ2-2; TRBD1 is a possible D gene (5 bases). CDR3 length: 15 amino acids. Per the germline V gene, CDR1 is DFQATT and CDR2 is SNEGSKA (reference sequence). V was clipped by 6 bases and J by 1 base, with 15 bases between them. CDR3 loop: CSAPDRTVNTGELFF. CDR3 coding DNA: TGCAGTGCCCCCGACAGAACAGTGAACACCGGGGAGCTGTTTTTT.

This rearrangement joins TRBV2 to TRBJ2-2; TRBD2 agrees at 10 bases. Germline V gene data show CDR1 as SNHLY and CDR2 as FYNNEI. V shed 6 bases, J shed 7 bases, and the junction held 5 bases outside the gene matches. The CDR3 runs 14 residues. CDR3 sequence (DNA): TGTGCCAGCAGGGAACTAGCGGGATTCGGGGAGCTGTTTTTT. Amino acid sequence: CASRELAGFGELFF.

The genes are TRBV20-1 and TRBJ2-3; 12 bases fit TRBD2. Per germline, CDR1 DFQATT and CDR2 SNEGSKA (reference sequence). V was pared by 3 bases and J by 3 bases, with 4 bases of the junction left unmatched. The CDR3 contains 15 residues. DNA of the CDR3: TGCAGTGCTAGTCCGACTAGCGGGAGAACAGATACGCAGTATTTT. As protein: CSASPTSGRTDTQYF.

This clonotype appeared a few times. This may come from a read error, since a much larger clone is one base off. The V and J genes are TRBV20-1 and TRBJ2-7; D tentatively fits TRBD1 or TRBD2 (5 bases each). CDR3 length: 13 amino acids. V was clipped by 5 bases and J by 6 bases, with 17 bases between them. Germline V gene data show CDR1 as DFQATT and CDR2 as SNEGSKA (reference sequence). CDR3 loop: CSASGAGIGEQYF. The CDR3 DNA reads as TGCAGTGCTTCCGGGGCAGGGATCGGCGAGCAGTACTTC.

This clonotype was counted at least ten times. The chain is built from TRBV28 and TRBJ2-3, with D uncertain. The CDR3 extends over 14 amino acids. CDR1 is MDHEN, CDR2 SYDVKM, per germline. Trimming took 6 bases from V and 4 from J, leaving 14 bases between them. CDR3 bases: TGTGCCAGCAGCCTAGAGATTGGTGCAGATACGCAGTATTTT. It yields the protein CASSLEIGADTQYF. Variable domain in full (rest from reference TRBV28 and TRBJ2-3): DVKVTQSSRYLVKRTGEKVFLECVQDMDHENMFWYRQDPGLGLRLIYFSYDVKMKEKGDIPEGYSVSREKKERFSLILESASTNQTSMYLCASSLEIGADTQYFGPGTRLTVL.

The chain is built from TRBV9 and TRBJ1-2; D call uncertain. CDR3 size: 13 residues. Germline lookup yields CDR1 SGDLS and CDR2 YYNGEE. The V gene lost 0 bases and the J gene lost 3 bases, with 6 bases spanning the gap. CDR3 sequence reads: CASSVVSDYGYTF. The DNA for the CDR3 is TGTGCCAGCAGCGTAGTCAGCGACTATGGCTACACCTTC.

This clonotype was counted ten times or more. J is TRBJ2-1 and V is TRBV12-3 or TRBV12-4, with D unresolved. This CDR3 region has 15 residues. Trimming cost V 1 base and J 4 bases, with 11 bases left between them. In DNA, the CDR3 is TGTGCCAGCAGTTTAGGCGGAGACTTTTACAATGAGCAGTTCTTC. Amino acids: CASSLGGDFYNEQFF.

V usage is TRBV24-1 and J usage is TRBJ2-1; 13 positions match TRBD2. The CDR3 spans 14 residues. Germline trimming cut 8 bases from V and 7 bases from J; bases unmatched to any gene: 4. CDR1 and CDR2 from the germline V gene are KGHDR and SFDVKD. The CDR3 sequence: CATIGTSGNNEQFF. CDR3 DNA sequence: TGTGCCACCATTGGGACTAGCGGGAATAATGAGCAGTTCTTC.